This T cell receptor beta chain is from a study of shared clonotypes between healthy human individuals. Study-wide findings and caveats: Rarefaction analysis demonstrated incomplete sorted-subset sequencing notwithstanding large depth. The study sampled only blood, and tissue repertoires likely differ.

For sorted subsets, 150 to 200 ng DNA per replicate equaled approximately 30,000 T cell genomes. Sequenced by immunoSEQ multiplex PCR; TCRdb stores in-frame clones only, minus some. The sample yields some 1,100,000 clones, around 78% seen once. A CD45RA+ naive subset and a CD45RA-negative memory subset were split from CD4+ cells. Concerning this clone itself: The target antigen is unknown.

The CDR3 covers 15 residues. Germline V lookup: CDR1 GTSNPN, CDR2 SVGIG (reference sequence). The V segment lost 4 bases and the J segment 2 bases; nucleotides outside the gene matches: 3. This TCR was sampled from a man aged 18 to 29 in good health. Some clones in this sample may be carry-over from other donors' samples. Material: memory CD4+ T cells from PBMCs. The subset denotes: CD45RA-negative fraction. The genes are TRBV30 and TRBJ2-1; 12 bases agree with TRBD2. The CDR3 reads CAWIRLAGAYNEQFF. The CDR3, as DNA: TGTGCCTGGATCCGACTAGCGGGAGCCTACAATGAGCAGTTCTTC. Full variable domain (missing parts from reference TRBV30 and TRBJ2-1): SQTIHQWPATLVQPVGSPLSLECTVEGTSNPNLYWYRQAAGRGLQLLFYSVGIGQISSEVPQNLSASRPQDRQFILSSKKLLLSDSGFYLCAWIRLAGAYNEQFFGPGTRLTVL.